This T cell receptor beta chain was captured in a study of blood T cells in healthy people across ages. Overall study results and limits: Older age coincided with a roughly linear decline in TCR beta diversity per million T cells. From one million sequenced T cells, diversity estimates were lower bounds.

A second PCR of 7 to 11 cycles used a sample-barcoded 5' primer and a J-beta primer mix. MiXCR, applied by TCRdb to the 5' RACE reads, yields one record per CDR3 protein. The table lists 920,000 or so distinct CDR3 sequences, 35% to 50% of them singletons. As to this clonotype: No antigen is known for it.

Samples each yielded at least 5 micrograms of total RNA. CDR3 length equals 13 residues. CDR1 and CDR2 from the germline V gene are SQVTM and ANQGSEA. The V gene end was trimmed by 6 bases and the J gene end by 9 bases; junction bases not matched to a gene: 8. V usage is TRBV29-1 and J usage is TRBJ2-1; 10 bases align to TRBD2. Material for sequencing was blood. The sequence was obtained from an older woman in good health. The CDR3 protein is CSVGSGRRFEQFF. CDR3 bases: TGCAGCGTCGGTAGCGGGAGGAGGTTTGAGCAGTTCTTC.